This is a list of T cell receptor beta chains from one sample in a study of shared clonotypes between healthy human individuals. Measured with immunoSEQ multiplex PCR; TCRdb has only the in-frame clones, and not every one. Here the sample spans about 2.1 million clones, 93% being singletons. What was sequenced was naive CD8+ T cells from PBMCs. These receptors were obtained from a man in his late teens or twenties in good health. Some clones in this sample may be carry-over from other donors' samples. The conserved cysteine and the conserved F or W are not part of the CDR3 here. Each record gives: V gene, clone size, J gene, CDR3 length, CDR3 protein. Not every row has a clone size; where given, it reads once, few, many or a size class.

>TRBV5-1|-|TRBJ2-3|12
ATSPGGLSDTQY
>TRBV7-3|-|TRBJ1-3|13
ASSSTGGTGNTIY
>TRBV27|-|TRBJ2-5|14
ASSLIQVGGQETQY
>TRBV7-9|-|TRBJ2-1|15
ASSLAYGGPLPNEQF
>TRBV5-1|once|TRBJ2-7|13
ASSLAGRGGDEQY
>TRBV28|-|TRBJ1-1|10
ATKDGETEAF
>TRBV7-6|once|TRBJ2-7|11
ASSPGVSYEQY
>TRBV27|-|TRBJ1-2|15
ASSLSGQGLYFYGYT
>TRBV27|-|TRBJ1-5|12
ASSPLRGDQPQH
>TRBV11-1|once|TRBJ2-5|13
ASSFLGGDQETQY
>TRBV27|-|TRBJ2-7|11
ASSFASTYEQY
>TRBV15|-|TRBJ1-4|11
ATSSDAVEKLF
>TRBV28|few|TRBJ1-1|11
ASRPQGGTEAF
>TRBV25-1|-|TRBJ2-3|12
ASSQRGRTDTQY
>TRBV28|-|TRBJ1-5|11
ASSFFVSQPQH
>TRBV11-2|-|TRBJ2-7|13
ASSLDYRGPYEQY
>TRBV5-6|-|TRBJ2-7|9
ASSLRGEEY
>TRBV18|-|-|11
ASSPLRGHEQY
>TRBV5-8|-|TRBJ2-7|12
ASSLGDTFYEQY
>TRBV7-3|-|TRBJ2-3|11
ASSLYITDTQY
>TRBV9|-|TRBJ2-5|11
ASSTPPEETQY
>TRBV28|-|TRBJ1-5|12
ASSSASSNQPQH
>TRBV9|-|TRBJ2-7|14
ASSVVDSVRPYEQY
>TRBV30|-|TRBJ2-7|11
ACGAGGSYEQY
>TRBV9|-|TRBJ1-4|13
ASSPQGAYNEKLF
>TRBV27|-|TRBJ2-3|14
ASSLHWTGAKDTQY
>TRBV11-3|-|TRBJ2-2|11
ASSPGRTGELF
>TRBV7-8|-|TRBJ2-7|13
ASSLVGAGPYEQY
>TRBV4-1|-|TRBJ2-1|15
ASSQLLPGLAVHEQF
>TRBV4-3|-|TRBJ2-7|11
ASSQGPSYEQY
>TRBV13|-|TRBJ2-7|13
ASSSPGDLPNEQY
>TRBV4-1|-|TRBJ2-2|12
ASSQVGHIGELF
>TRBV19|-|TRBJ2-7|13
ASRRTAAVRYEQY
>TRBV5-5|-|TRBJ1-1|14
ASIPTGLVTDTEAF
>TRBV11-2|-|TRBJ2-5|15
ASSLDSAGGFQETQY
>TRBV15|-|TRBJ2-7|13
ATSSGTGGAYEQY
>TRBV7-7|-|TRBJ2-2|16
ASSARDRGRMNTGELF
>TRBV7-8|-|TRBJ2-7|13
ASSLGSGLSYEQY
>TRBV30|-|TRBJ1-3|12
AWSDGISGNTIY
>TRBV28|-|TRBJ2-2|16
ASSFFGPAVSNTGELF
>TRBV14|-|TRBJ2-1|14
ASSQESGLVYNEQF
>TRBV18|-|TRBJ1-2|13
ASSLRWTGGYGYT
>TRBV4-3|-|TRBJ2-2|14
ASSQDPVSPTGELF
>TRBV9|-|TRBJ2-5|13
ASSPGQVLQETQY
>TRBV27|-|TRBJ2-5|12
ASSSGRSQETQY
>TRBV6-6|-|TRBJ2-7|13
ASSPDGFVSYEQY
>TRBV7-9|-|TRBJ2-2|13
ASSLDDGSTGELF
>TRBV7-9|once|TRBJ2-7|12
ASSDNWDGYEQY
>TRBV4-1|-|TRBJ2-7|11
ASSLRGAYEQY
>TRBV27|once|TRBJ2-1|12
ASSLSPSYNEQF
>TRBV28|-|TRBJ1-1|13
ASSFWADLNTEAF
>TRBV4-1|-|TRBJ2-7|13
ASSQGPGPSYEQY
>TRBV11-2|-|TRBJ2-1|12
ASSPAPELGEQF
>TRBV6-5|-|TRBJ2-1|13
ASSYGGTSYNEQF
>TRBV25-1|-|TRBJ2-1|12
ASSEAGLWNEQF
>TRBV5-6|-|TRBJ2-5|12
ASSTGWGEETQY
>TRBV5-6|-|TRBJ1-2|10
ASSWGGQGYT
>TRBV7-9|-|TRBJ2-7|16
ASSLTSGTLPSSYEQY
>TRBV4-3|-|TRBJ2-1|13
ASSQGASADNEQF